This TCR beta chain was sequenced for a study of cytomegalovirus exposure and HLA in healthy donors. Whole-study results and caveats: It was taken for granted in presence/absence analyses that sequencing depth across donors was roughly uniform. The study listed 164 cytomegalovirus-associated TCR beta chains.

The germline V gene has CDR1 SGHRS and CDR2 YFSETQ. V was pared by 5 bases and J by 2 bases, with 13 bases between. CDR3 size: 14 residues. This clone was seen just once. Antigen specificity is unknown. The study ran its PCR with 60 Vbeta and 13 Jbeta primers. The assay was immunoSEQ multiplex PCR, and TCRdb's table has in-frame clones only and misses some. The table shows about 160,000 clones, with roughly 87% occurring only once. The sequencing sample was made of PBMCs. V usage is TRBV5-1 and J usage is TRBJ1-2; D is unresolved. This clonotype was obtained from a woman younger than 45 in good health and CMV-seronegative. The CDR3 DNA reads as TGCGCCAGCAGTCCCGAGGGTGGGAACTATGGCTACACCTTC. It codes for CASSPEGGNYGYTF.